The text below deals with one T cell receptor beta chain. One junction end disagrees with the germline gene, perhaps due to a read error. This sample was taken from a study of cytomegalovirus exposure and HLA in healthy donors. Both 60 Vbeta primers and 13 Jbeta primers went into the PCR. The repertoire was sequenced with immunoSEQ multiplex PCR; TCRdb's copy has only in-frame clones and lacks some. The sample consists of 140,000 to 150,000 clones, around three quarters of them appearing once. There are 16 residues in the CDR3. Germline CDR1 and CDR2: SNHLY and FYNNEI. This clonotype was obtained from a woman aged 55-70 years in good health and CMV-seropositive. Specimen: PBMCs. The chain is built from TRBV2 and TRBJ1-5; D call uncertain. For the CDR3, the DNA is TGTGCCAGCAGTGAAGCCGAAACCTGGAGCATTCAGCCCCAGCATTTT. Its translation is CASSEAETWSIQPQHF. The full variable domain, in which reference TRBV2 and TRBJ1-5 provide the parts outside the CDR3, is EPEVTQTPSHQVTQMGQEVILRCVPISNHLYFYWYRQILGQKVEFLVSFYNNEISEKSEIFDDQFSVERPDGSNFTLKIRSTKLEDSAMYFCASSEAETWSIQPQHFGDGTRLSIL.